This T cell receptor beta chain appears in the sequencing data of a study of cytomegalovirus exposure and HLA in healthy donors. 13 Jbeta primers and 60 Vbeta primers were used for the PCR. Sequenced by immunoSEQ multiplex PCR; TCRdb stores in-frame clones only, minus some. The data contain about 130,000 clones, around 81% of them singletons. About this clone itself: The antigen is not known.

Findings and caveats of the study: In presence/absence analyses, roughly uniform sequencing depth across donors was assumed. Exclusion applied to some V segments, including TRBV6-2 and TRBV6-3, as they were indistinguishable.

Trimming cost V 6 bases and J 0 bases, with 11 bases left between them. The V gene's germline CDR1 is LNHDA and CDR2 SQIVND (reference sequence). This CDR3 has 14 amino acids. The chain uses TRBV19 and TRBJ1-1, with a tentative D call TRBD1 (6 bases). The clonotype originates from a woman between 50 and 59 years old in good health and CMV-seronegative. Input material: PBMCs. In nucleotides, the CDR3 is TGTGCCAGTAGGGACAGTTCACTGAACACTGAAGCTTTCTTT. As protein: CASRDSSLNTEAFF.